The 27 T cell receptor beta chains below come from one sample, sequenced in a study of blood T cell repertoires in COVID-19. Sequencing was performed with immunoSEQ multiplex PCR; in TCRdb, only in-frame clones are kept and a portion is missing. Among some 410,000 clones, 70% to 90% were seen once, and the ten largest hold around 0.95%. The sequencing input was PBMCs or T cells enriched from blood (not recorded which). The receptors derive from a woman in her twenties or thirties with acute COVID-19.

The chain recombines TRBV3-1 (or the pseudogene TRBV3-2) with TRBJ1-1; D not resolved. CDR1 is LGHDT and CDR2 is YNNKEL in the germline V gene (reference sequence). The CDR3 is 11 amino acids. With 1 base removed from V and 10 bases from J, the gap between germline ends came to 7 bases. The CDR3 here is CASSQGLVAFF. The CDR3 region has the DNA TGTGCCAGCAGCCAAGGTTTAGTAGCTTTCTTT.

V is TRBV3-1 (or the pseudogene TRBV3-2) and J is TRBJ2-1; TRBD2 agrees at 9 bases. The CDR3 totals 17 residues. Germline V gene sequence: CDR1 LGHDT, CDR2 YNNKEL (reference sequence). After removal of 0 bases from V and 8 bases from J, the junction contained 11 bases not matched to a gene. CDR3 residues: CASSQDIGRGGMDEQFF. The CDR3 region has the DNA TGTGCCAGCAGCCAAGATATAGGGCGGGGGGGCATGGATGAGCAGTTCTTC.

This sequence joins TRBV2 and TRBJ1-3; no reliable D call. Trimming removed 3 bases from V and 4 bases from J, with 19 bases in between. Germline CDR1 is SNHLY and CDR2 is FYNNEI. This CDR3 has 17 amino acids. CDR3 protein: CASSDRVPGIIGNTIYF. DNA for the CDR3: TGTGCCAGCAGTGACCGGGTCCCGGGAATCATAGGAAACACCATATATTTT. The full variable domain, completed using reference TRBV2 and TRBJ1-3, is EPEVTQTPSHQVTQMGQEVILRCVPISNHLYFYWYRQILGQKVEFLVSFYNNEISEKSEIFDDQFSVERPDGSNFTLKIRSTKLEDSAMYFCASSDRVPGIIGNTIYFGEGSWLTVV.

CDR3 DNA: TGCAGCGCCGGAGAGGGAATCTACGAGCAGTACTTC. It yields the protein CSAGEGIYEQYF. The chain couples TRBV29-1 to TRBJ2-7; D perhaps matches TRBD2 (5 bases). The V gene's germline CDR1 is SQVTM and CDR2 ANQGSEA. This CDR3 contains 12 residues. Trimming removed 7 bases at V and 3 bases at J, with 13 bases between.

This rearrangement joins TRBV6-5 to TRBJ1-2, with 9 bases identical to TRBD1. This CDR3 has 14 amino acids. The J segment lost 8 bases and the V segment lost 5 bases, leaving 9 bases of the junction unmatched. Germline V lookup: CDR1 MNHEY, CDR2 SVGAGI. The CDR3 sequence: CASSLTGGARGYTF. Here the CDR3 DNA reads TGTGCCAGCAGTCTTACAGGGGGCGCACGGGGCTACACCTTC.

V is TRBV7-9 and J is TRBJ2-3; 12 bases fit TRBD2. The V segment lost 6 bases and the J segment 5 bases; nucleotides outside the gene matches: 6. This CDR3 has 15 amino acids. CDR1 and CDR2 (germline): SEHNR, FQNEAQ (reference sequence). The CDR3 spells CASRSSGGGVDTQYF. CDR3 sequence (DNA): TGTGCCAGCAGGTCTAGCGGGGGGGGTGTAGATACGCAGTATTTT.

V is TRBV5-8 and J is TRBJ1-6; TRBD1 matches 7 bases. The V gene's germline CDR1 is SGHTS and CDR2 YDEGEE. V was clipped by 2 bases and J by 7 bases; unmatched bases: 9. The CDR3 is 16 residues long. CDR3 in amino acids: CASSFEGAFGNSPLHF. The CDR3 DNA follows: TGTGCCAGCAGCTTCGAGGGGGCTTTCGGAAATTCACCCCTCCACTTT.

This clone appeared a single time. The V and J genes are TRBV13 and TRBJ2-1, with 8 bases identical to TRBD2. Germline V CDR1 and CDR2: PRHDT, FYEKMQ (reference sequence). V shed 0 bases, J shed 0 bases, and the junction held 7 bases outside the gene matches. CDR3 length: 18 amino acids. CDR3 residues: CASSLGLAEPSSYNEQFF. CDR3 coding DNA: TGTGCCAGCAGCTTAGGACTAGCGGAACCGAGCTCCTACAATGAGCAGTTCTTC.

CDR3 nucleotide sequence: TGTGCCAGCAGATGGACAGGGGGCTACGAGCAGTACTTC. Amino acid sequence: CASRWTGGYEQYF. The V and J genes are TRBV5-5 and TRBJ2-7, with 10 bases lining up with TRBD1. This CDR3 comprises 13 residues. Germline lookup yields CDR1 SGHKS and CDR2 YYEKEE (reference sequence). V trimming: 5 bases; J trimming: 3 bases; junction bases outside the gene matches: 2.

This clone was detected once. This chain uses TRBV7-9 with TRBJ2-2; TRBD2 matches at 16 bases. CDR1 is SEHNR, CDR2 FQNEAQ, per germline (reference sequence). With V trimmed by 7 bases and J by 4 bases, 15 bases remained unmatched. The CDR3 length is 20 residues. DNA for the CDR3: TGTGCCAGCACCGACCCAACACCGGGACTAGCGGGGGGGCCCACCGGGGAGCTGTTTTTT. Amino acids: CASTDPTPGLAGGPTGELFF.

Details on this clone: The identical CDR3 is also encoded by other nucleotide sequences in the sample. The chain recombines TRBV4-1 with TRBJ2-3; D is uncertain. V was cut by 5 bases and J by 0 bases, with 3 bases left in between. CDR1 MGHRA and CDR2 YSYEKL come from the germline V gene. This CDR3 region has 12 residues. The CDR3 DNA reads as TGCGCCAGCAGCGGCAGCACAGATACGCAGTATTTT. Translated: CASSGSTDTQYF.

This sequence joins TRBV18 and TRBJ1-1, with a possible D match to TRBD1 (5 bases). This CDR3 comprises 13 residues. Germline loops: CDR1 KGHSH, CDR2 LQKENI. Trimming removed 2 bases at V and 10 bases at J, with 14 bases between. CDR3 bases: TGTGCCAGCTCACCAGGGCAGGGTGATTCAGCTTTCTTT. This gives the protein CASSPGQGDSAFF.

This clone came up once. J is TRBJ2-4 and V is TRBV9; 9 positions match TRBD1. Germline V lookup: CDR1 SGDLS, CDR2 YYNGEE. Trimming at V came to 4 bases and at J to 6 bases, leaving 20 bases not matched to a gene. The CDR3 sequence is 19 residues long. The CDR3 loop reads CASSPRGGTPGQGLNIQYF. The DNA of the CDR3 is TGTGCCAGCAGCCCACGTGGGGGTACACCGGGACAGGGATTAAACATTCAGTACTTC.

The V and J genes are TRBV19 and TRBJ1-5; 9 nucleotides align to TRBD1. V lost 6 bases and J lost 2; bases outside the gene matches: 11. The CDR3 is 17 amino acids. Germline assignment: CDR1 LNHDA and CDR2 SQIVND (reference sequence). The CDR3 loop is CASRDLDTGGRNQPQHF. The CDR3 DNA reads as TGTGCCAGTAGGGACCTAGATACAGGGGGCCGCAATCAGCCCCAGCATTTT.

The CDR3: CSVADRDGATEAFF. CDR3 DNA: TGCAGCGTTGCCGACAGGGATGGTGCCACTGAAGCTTTCTTT. The chain carries TRBV29-1 and TRBJ1-1, with 7 bases matching TRBD1. CDR1 is SQVTM and CDR2 is ANQGSEA in the germline V gene. This CDR3 contains 14 residues. V was pared by 4 bases and J by 4 bases, with 9 bases of the junction left unmatched.

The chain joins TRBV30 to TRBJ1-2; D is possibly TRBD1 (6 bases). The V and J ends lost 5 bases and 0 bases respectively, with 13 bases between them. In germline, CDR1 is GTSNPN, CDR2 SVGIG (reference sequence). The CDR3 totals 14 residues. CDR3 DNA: TGTGCCTGGGGTCCCAGGGGATCTAACTATGGCTACACCTTC. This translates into CAWGPRGSNYGYTF.

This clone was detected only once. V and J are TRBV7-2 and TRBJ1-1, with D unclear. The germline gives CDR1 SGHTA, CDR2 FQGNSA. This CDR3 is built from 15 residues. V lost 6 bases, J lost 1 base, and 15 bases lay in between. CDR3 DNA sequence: TGTGCCAGCAGGGCAAGACGGCTAGCGAACACTGAAGCTTTCTTT. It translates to CASRARRLANTEAFF.

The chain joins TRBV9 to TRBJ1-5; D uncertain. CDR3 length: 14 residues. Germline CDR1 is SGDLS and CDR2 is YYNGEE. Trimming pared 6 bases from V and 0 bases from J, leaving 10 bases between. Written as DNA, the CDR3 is TGTGCCAGCAATCGCGGGAATAGCAATCAGCCCCAGCATTTT. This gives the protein CASNRGNSNQPQHF. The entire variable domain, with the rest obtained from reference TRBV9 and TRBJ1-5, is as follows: DSGVTQTPKHLITATGQRVTLRCSPRSGDLSVYWYQQSLDQGLQFLIQYYNGEERAKGNILERFSAQQFPDLHSELNLSSLELGDSALYFCASNRGNSNQPQHFGDGTRLSIL.

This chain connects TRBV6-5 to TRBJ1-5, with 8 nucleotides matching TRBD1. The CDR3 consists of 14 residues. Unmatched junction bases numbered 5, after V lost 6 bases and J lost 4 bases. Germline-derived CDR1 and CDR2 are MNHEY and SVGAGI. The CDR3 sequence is CASRMDRDNQPQHF. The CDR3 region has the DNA TGTGCCAGCAGGATGGACAGGGATAATCAGCCCCAGCATTTT.

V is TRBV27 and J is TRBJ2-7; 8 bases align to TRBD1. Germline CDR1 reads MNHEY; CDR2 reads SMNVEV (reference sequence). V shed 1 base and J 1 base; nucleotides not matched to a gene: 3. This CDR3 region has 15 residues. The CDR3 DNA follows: TGTGCCAGCAGTTTATTCGACAGGGGATCCTACGAGCAGTACTTC. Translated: CASSLFDRGSYEQYF.

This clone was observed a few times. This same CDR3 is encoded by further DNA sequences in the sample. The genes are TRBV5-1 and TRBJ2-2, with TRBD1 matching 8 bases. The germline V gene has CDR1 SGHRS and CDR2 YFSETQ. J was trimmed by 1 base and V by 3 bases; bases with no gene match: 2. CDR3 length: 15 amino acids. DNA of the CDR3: TGCGCCAGCAGCTCAGGACAGGGGAACACCGGGGAGCTGTTTTTT. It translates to CASSSGQGNTGELFF.

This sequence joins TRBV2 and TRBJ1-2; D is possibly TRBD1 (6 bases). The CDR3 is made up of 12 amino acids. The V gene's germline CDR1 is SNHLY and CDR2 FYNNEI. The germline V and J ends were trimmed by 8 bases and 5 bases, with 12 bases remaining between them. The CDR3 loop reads CASSQQGYGYTF. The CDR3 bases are TGTGCCAGCTCTCAACAGGGATATGGCTACACCTTC.

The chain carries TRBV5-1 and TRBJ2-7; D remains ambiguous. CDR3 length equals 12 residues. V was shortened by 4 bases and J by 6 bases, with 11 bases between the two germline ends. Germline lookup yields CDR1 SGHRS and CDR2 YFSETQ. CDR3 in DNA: TGCGCCAGCAGCCCAGTCCCGGGCGAGCAGTACTTC. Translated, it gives CASSPVPGEQYF.

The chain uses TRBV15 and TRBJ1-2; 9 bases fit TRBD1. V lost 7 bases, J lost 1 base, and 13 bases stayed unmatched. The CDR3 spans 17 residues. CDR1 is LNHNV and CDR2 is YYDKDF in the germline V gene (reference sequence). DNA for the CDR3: TGTGCCACCACCAAGAGAGGGGACAGGGCCGATAACTATGGCTACACCTTC. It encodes CATTKRGDRADNYGYTF.

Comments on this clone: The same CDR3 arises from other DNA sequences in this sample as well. This chain's CDR3 is CASSLDSGGSTDTQYF. In DNA form, the CDR3 reads TGCGCCAGCAGCTTGGACAGCGGGGGTAGCACAGATACGCAGTATTTT. J is TRBJ2-3 and V is TRBV5-1, with TRBD2 matching 8 bases. Germline CDR1 and CDR2: SGHRS and YFSETQ. Trimming removed 0 bases from V and 0 bases from J; junction bases left unmatched: 3. CDR3 size: 16 residues.

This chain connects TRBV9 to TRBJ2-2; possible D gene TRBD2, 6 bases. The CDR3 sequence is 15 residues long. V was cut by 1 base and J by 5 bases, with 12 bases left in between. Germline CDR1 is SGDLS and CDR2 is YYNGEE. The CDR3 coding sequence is TGTGCCAGCAGCGTAAGCGGGCACCCAACCGGGGAGCTGTTTTTT. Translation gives CASSVSGHPTGELFF.

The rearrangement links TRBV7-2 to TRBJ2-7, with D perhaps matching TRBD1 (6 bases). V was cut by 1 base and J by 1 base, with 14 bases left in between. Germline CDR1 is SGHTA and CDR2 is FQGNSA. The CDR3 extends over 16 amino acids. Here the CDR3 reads CASSLGTSGDSYEQYF. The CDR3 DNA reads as TGTGCCAGCAGCTTAGGGACCTCAGGGGATTCCTACGAGCAGTACTTC.